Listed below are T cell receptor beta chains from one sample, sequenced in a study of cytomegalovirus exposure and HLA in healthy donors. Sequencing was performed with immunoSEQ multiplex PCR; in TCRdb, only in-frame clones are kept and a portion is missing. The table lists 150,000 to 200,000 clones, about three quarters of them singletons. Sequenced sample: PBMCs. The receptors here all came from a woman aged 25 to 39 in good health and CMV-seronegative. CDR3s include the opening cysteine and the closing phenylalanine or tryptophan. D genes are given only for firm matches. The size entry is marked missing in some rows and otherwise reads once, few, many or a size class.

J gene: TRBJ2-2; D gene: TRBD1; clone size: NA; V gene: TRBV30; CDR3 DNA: TGTGCCTGGAGTGGACAGGGGGCAGGCACCGGGGAGCTGTTTTTT; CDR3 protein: CAWSGQGAGTGELFF
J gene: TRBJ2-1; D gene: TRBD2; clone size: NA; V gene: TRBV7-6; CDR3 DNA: TGTGCCAGCAGCTTACTACTAGCGGGCCTCAATGAGCAGTTCTTC; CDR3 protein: CASSLLLAGLNEQFF
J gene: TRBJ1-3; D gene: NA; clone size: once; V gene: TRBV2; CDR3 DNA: TGTGCCAGCAGTCTACGGACGGGAACAGCGCGAAACACCATATATTTT; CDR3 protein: CASSLRTGTARNTIYF
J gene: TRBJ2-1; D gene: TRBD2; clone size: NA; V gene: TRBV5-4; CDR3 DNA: TGTGCCAGCAGCTTGGAAGTGTCAGCGGGGGGTCACAATGAGCAGTTCTTC; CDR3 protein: CASSLEVSAGGHNEQFF
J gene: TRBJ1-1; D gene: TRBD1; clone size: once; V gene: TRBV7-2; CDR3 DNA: TGTGCCAGCAGCTTCCAAGACAGGGCCAACACTGAAGCTTTCTTT; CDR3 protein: CASSFQDRANTEAFF
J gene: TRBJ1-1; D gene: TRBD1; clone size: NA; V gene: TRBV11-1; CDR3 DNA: TGTGCCAGCAGCTTACTGACAGGGGCTGAAGCTTTCTTT; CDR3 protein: CASSLLTGAEAFF
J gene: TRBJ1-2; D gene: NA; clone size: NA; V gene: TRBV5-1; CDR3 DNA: TGCGCCAGCAGCCACCCGGGGAACTATGGCTACACCTTC; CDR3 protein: CASSHPGNYGYTF
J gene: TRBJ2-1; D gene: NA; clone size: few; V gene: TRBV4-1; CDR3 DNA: TGCGCCAGCAGCCATCCCCAGGATGGCGACCACTCCTACAATGAGCAGTTCTTC; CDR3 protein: CASSHPQDGDHSYNEQFF
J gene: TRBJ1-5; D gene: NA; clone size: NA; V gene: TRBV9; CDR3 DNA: TGTGCCAGCAGCGCGGGGTTCGATCAGCCCCAGCATTTT; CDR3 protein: CASSAGFDQPQHF
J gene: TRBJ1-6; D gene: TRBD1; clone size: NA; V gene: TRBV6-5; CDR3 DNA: TGTGCCAGCAGTTACTCGACAGGGGGCTCACCCCTCCACTTT; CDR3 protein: CASSYSTGGSPLHF
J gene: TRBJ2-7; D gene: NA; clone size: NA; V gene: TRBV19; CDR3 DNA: TGTGCCAGTAGTATCCGGGGGGCGGGCGAGCAGTACTTC; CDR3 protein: CASSIRGAGEQYF